The 13 T cell receptor beta chains in this list originate from one sample, sequenced in a study of PD-1 blockade in mismatch repair-deficient tumors. TCRdb keeps only in-frame clones here, not all; method: immunoSEQ multiplex PCR. The table shows around 9,200 clones, with 87% occurring only once. Documented time point: approximately nine-day in vitro stimulation with candidate mutation-associated neoantigen peptide 1. Their specific antigens are unknown. This specimen was cells cultured in vitro, taken from a patient treated with pembrolizumab. The origin of the receptors is an adult with mismatch repair-deficient cancer.

V gene TRBV11-2 combines with J gene TRBJ2-7; 11 nucleotides line up with TRBD2. Trimming took 1 base from V and 5 from J; bases not matched to a gene: 13. The CDR3 loop spans 18 amino acids. Per the germline V gene, CDR1 is SGHAT and CDR2 is FQNNGV. The CDR3 DNA follows: TGTGCCAGCAGCTTAGTAATTCGGCTAGCGGGAGGCGGAAACGAGCAGTACTTC. Amino acids: CASSLVIRLAGGGNEQYF. The full variable domain, in which reference TRBV11-2 and TRBJ2-7 provide the parts outside the CDR3, is EAGVAQSPRYKIIEKRQSVAFWCNPISGHATLYWYQQILGQGPKLLIQFQNNGVVDDSQLPKDRFSAERLKGVDSTLKIQPAKLEDSAVYLCASSLVIRLAGGGNEQYFGPGTRLTVT.

The chain recombines TRBV7-6 with TRBJ2-1; D is unresolved. This CDR3 spans 14 amino acids. CDR1 is SGHVS, CDR2 FNYEAQ, per germline. V lost 1 base to trimming and J lost 5 bases, with 9 bases between them. The CDR3 is CASSLGNSNNEQFF. The CDR3 nucleotides read TGTGCCAGCAGCTTAGGGAACTCGAACAATGAGCAGTTCTTC. Drawing the rest from reference TRBV7-6 and TRBJ2-1, the complete variable domain is GAGVSQSPRYKVTKRGQDVALRCDPISGHVSLYWYRQALGQGPEFLTYFNYEAQQDKSGLPNDRFSAERPEGSISTLTIQRTEQRDSAMYRCASSLGNSNNEQFFGPGTRLTVL.

The rearrangement uses TRBV27 and TRBJ1-1, with 10 bases identical to TRBD1. Trimming took 7 bases from V and 4 from J; bases not matched to a gene: 15. The CDR3 extends over 17 amino acids. Germline V lookup: CDR1 MNHEY, CDR2 SMNVEV (reference sequence). The CDR3 nucleotides are TGTGCCAGCATCCTTAACTCCGGGACAGGGGCTCGCACTGAAGCTTTCTTT. It yields the protein CASILNSGTGARTEAFF.

This chain joins TRBV27 and TRBJ1-3; weak D call: TRBD1 (5 bases). V was shortened by 5 bases and J by 0 bases, with 14 bases between the two germline ends. Germline assignment: CDR1 MNHEY and CDR2 SMNVEV (reference sequence). The CDR3 has 16 residues. CDR3 loop: CASSPLGLPSGNTIYF. Here the CDR3 DNA reads TGTGCCAGCAGTCCCCTGGGGCTGCCCTCTGGAAACACCATATATTTT.

The V call is TRBV28, the J call TRBJ2-1; TRBD2 aligns across 9 bases. Germline CDR1 reads MDHEN; CDR2 reads SYDVKM. The length of the CDR3 is 15 residues. J was trimmed by 5 bases and V by 5 bases; bases with no gene match: 7. The CDR3 loop reads CASSPSGRLHNEQFF. The CDR3 bases are TGTGCCAGCAGTCCCAGCGGGAGGCTCCACAATGAGCAGTTCTTC. Looking up the rest from reference TRBV28 and TRBJ2-1 gives the full variable domain: DVKVTQSSRYLVKRTGEKVFLECVQDMDHENMFWYRQDPGLGLRLIYFSYDVKMKEKGDIPEGYSVSREKKERFSLILESASTNQTSMYLCASSPSGRLHNEQFFGPGTRLTVL.

Only a few counts were recorded for this clone. The rearrangement uses TRBV27 and TRBJ1-2; D is uncertain. V was pared by 7 bases and J by 2 bases, with 20 bases between. Germline lookup yields CDR1 MNHEY and CDR2 SMNVEV (reference sequence). CDR3 length equals 16 residues. The DNA for the CDR3 is TGTGCCAGCACCCCTTTCCCCCGGACGATAAACTATGGCTACACCTTC. It encodes CASTPFPRTINYGYTF.

V and J are TRBV5-6 and TRBJ1-2; TRBD1 might be the D (5 bases). Trimming took 4 bases from V and 7 from J, leaving 20 bases between them. The CDR3 covers 15 residues. Germline V lookup: CDR1 SGHDT, CDR2 YYEEEE. In DNA form, the CDR3 reads TGTGCCAGCAGCCATGTTTCGGCAGGGATGGGTGGCTACACCTTC. Translation gives CASSHVSAGMGGYTF.

The genes are TRBV2 and TRBJ2-3; D might be TRBD2 (6 bases). In germline, CDR1 is SNHLY, CDR2 FYNNEI. Trimming shortened V by 9 bases and J by 5 bases, and 9 bases separated the two germline ends. This CDR3 spans 11 amino acids. CDR3 nucleotide sequence: TGTGCCAGGGGAGGTGGAGATACGCAGTATTTT. Translation gives CARGGGDTQYF.

The V and J genes are TRBV28 and TRBJ2-7, with D perhaps TRBD2 (6 bases). Trimming took off 6 bases at V and 3 bases at J, with 15 bases between the two ends. Germline-derived CDR1 and CDR2 are MDHEN and SYDVKM. The CDR3 totals 14 residues. Here the CDR3 reads CASSGPGLYYEQYF. In DNA, the CDR3 is TGTGCCAGCAGCGGACCGGGACTTTACTACGAGCAGTACTTC.

This rearrangement joins TRBV6-1 to TRBJ1-2; TRBD1 might be the D (5 bases). The germline V gene encodes CDR1 MNHNS and CDR2 SASEGT. V lost 2 bases, J lost 4 bases, and 11 bases lay in between. The CDR3 loop spans 14 amino acids. This CDR3 is CASSEQGSSYGYTF. CDR3 sequence (DNA): TGTGCCAGCAGTGAACAGGGCAGCTCCTATGGCTACACCTTC.

This sequence joins TRBV5-1 and TRBJ2-2, with 8 bases identical to TRBD1. V lost 3 bases to trimming and J lost 5 bases; unmatched junction nucleotides: 3. The CDR3 sequence is 14 residues long. Germline V gene data show CDR1 as SGHRS and CDR2 as YFSETQ. The CDR3 DNA is TGCGCCAGCAGCTCGGGACAGGAAACCGGGGAGCTGTTTTTT. Translating gives CASSSGQETGELFF.

The CDR3 loop reads CASSLTSGGTDTQYF. The CDR3 DNA reads TGTGCCAGTAGCCTAACTAGCGGGGGCACAGATACGCAGTATTTT. V gene TRBV19 combines with J gene TRBJ2-3; 10 bases match TRBD2. With 6 bases clipped from V and 1 base from J, the junction kept 4 bases outside the gene matches. The CDR3 loop spans 15 amino acids. Germline CDR1 LNHDA, CDR2 SQIVND (reference sequence). Complete variable domain (other parts from reference TRBV19 and TRBJ2-3): DGGITQSPKYLFRKEGQNVTLSCEQNLNHDAMYWYRQDPGQGLRLIYYSQIVNDFQKGDIAEGYSVSREKKESFPLTVTSAQKNPTAFYLCASSLTSGGTDTQYFGPGTRLTVL.

V is TRBV9 and J is TRBJ1-6; 8 nucleotides align to TRBD1. CDR3 size: 16 residues. Germline V lookup: CDR1 SGDLS, CDR2 YYNGEE. J lost 6 bases, V lost 3 bases, and 8 bases had no gene match. The CDR3 DNA follows: TGTGCCAGCAGCGGGATTGGACAGGGTGGTAATTCACCCCTCCACTTT. This codes for CASSGIGQGGNSPLHF. Drawing the rest from reference TRBV9 and TRBJ1-6, the complete variable domain is DSGVTQTPKHLITATGQRVTLRCSPRSGDLSVYWYQQSLDQGLQFLIQYYNGEERAKGNILERFSAQQFPDLHSELNLSSLELGDSALYFCASSGIGQGGNSPLHFGNGTRLTVT.